This T cell receptor (beta chain) was captured by sequencing in a study of cytomegalovirus exposure and HLA in healthy donors. The CDR3 contains 16 residues. The V end lost 4 bases, the J end lost 4 bases, and 18 bases lay between the germline ends. Germline V gene data show CDR1 as LNHDA and CDR2 as SQIVND (reference sequence). Both 60 Vbeta primers and 13 Jbeta primers went into the PCR. Sequencing was performed with immunoSEQ multiplex PCR; in TCRdb, only in-frame clones are kept and a portion is missing. The sample includes around 180,000 clones, 65% to 90% of them seen just once. Study-level results: A later analysis reportedly found that, within productive TCRs, an Asian-associated ancestry cluster had fewer N-insertions than the mean observed across the roughly 700 donors. A later analysis found TCR association rates differed by HLA locus, highest for DRB1 and lowest for HLA-C. In a later analysis, compared with equally common non-associated chains, HLA-associated beta chains were more expanded. Available immune exposure information was restricted to CMV serostatus only.

A word on this clone: What it binds is unknown.

This sequence originates from a girl aged 2 to 10 in good health and CMV-seropositive. The specimen sequenced was PBMCs. This chain uses TRBV19 with TRBJ2-3; possible D gene TRBD1, 6 bases. CDR3 protein: CASSRTWQGIADTQYF. The CDR3 region has the DNA TGTGCCAGTAGTAGGACGTGGCAGGGGATAGCAGATACGCAGTATTTT.